The 19 T cell receptor beta chains in this list originate from one sample, sequenced in a study of T cell responses to AZD1222 COVID-19 vaccine (dated by TCRdb to the early 2020s). Library prep was done by the immunoSEQ multiplex PCR assay. TCRdb re-hosts the immuneACCESS table, in-frame sequences only. Its copies lack some clones; in the studies checked, an unresolved V gene accounts for under half of them, and the cause for the rest is not known. Counted in this sample were 120,000 to 150,000 clones; about 91% of them appeared once. The ten largest clones capture 2.5% to 3.5% of the sample. The time point label of this sample denotes: baseline before first vaccination. Source: peripheral blood, taken on day 0 of AZD1222 vaccination. Receptor source: an adult in good health.

The chain links TRBV19 to TRBJ1-2; the match to TRBD1 covers 8 bases. This CDR3 region has 12 residues. Germline V lookup: CDR1 LNHDA, CDR2 SQIVND (reference sequence). The CDR3 loop is CASGQGDYGYTF. The DNA for the CDR3 is TGTGCATCAGGACAGGGTGACTATGGCTACACCTTC.

The count of this clone is one. V and J are TRBV5-1 and TRBJ1-4, with TRBD1 as a possible D gene (5 bases). CDR1 is SGHRS and CDR2 is YFSETQ in the germline V gene. The CDR3 extends over 15 amino acids. Deletions cut 2 bases from V and 0 bases from J, with 8 bases between. The CDR3 loop is CASSLGTATNEKLFF. In DNA, the CDR3 is TGCGCCAGCAGCTTAGGGACTGCAACTAATGAAAAACTGTTTTTT.

The chain joins TRBV6-7 to TRBJ1-3; D uncertain. TRBV6-7 is an ORF; its function is uncertain. CDR3 length equals 16 residues. V was pared by 2 bases and J by 0 bases, with 11 bases between. This chain's CDR3 is CASSYILEGSGNTIYF. For the CDR3, the DNA is TGTGCCAGCAGTTACATATTGGAAGGCTCTGGAAACACCATATATTTT.

The chain joins TRBV27 to TRBJ1-1; 11 bases map to TRBD1. Germline assignment: CDR1 MNHEY and CDR2 SMNVEV (reference sequence). This CDR3 is built from 14 residues. Unmatched junction bases numbered 4, after V lost 9 bases and J lost 1 base. The CDR3 sequence is CARGGQGENTEAFF. The CDR3 bases are TGTGCCAGGGGGGGACAGGGGGAGAACACTGAAGCTTTCTTT.

A single count supports this clone. The rearrangement uses TRBV6-6 and TRBJ1-3; D call uncertain. V gave up 2 bases and J gave up 0 bases, with 5 bases separating them. Looked up from germline, CDR1 is MNHNY and CDR2 is SVGAGI (reference sequence). This CDR3 has 14 residues. CDR3 loop: CASSYESSGNTIYF. DNA of the CDR3: TGTGCCAGCAGTTACGAGAGCTCTGGAAACACCATATATTTT.

V gene TRBV18 combines with J gene TRBJ2-7; 7 bases are shared with TRBD2. CDR3 length: 16 residues. V lost 2 bases and J lost 0; bases outside the gene matches: 7. CDR1 and CDR2 from the germline V gene are KGHSH and LQKENI. The chain's CDR3 is CASSPINGRSSYEQYF. For the CDR3, the DNA is TGTGCCAGCTCACCAATTAACGGGAGGTCCTCCTACGAGCAGTACTTC.

The chain carries TRBV28 and TRBJ2-6, with D unclear. Germline-derived CDR1 and CDR2 are MDHEN and SYDVKM. Trimming took off 3 bases at V and 2 bases at J, with 11 bases between the two ends. This CDR3 spans 16 amino acids. The CDR3 DNA reads TGTGCCAGCAGTTTCATTGGCAATCCTGGGGCCAACGTCCTGACTTTC. Its protein product is CASSFIGNPGANVLTF.

This clone showed up just a few times. The genes are TRBV6-5 and TRBJ2-1; a weak D match, TRBD2 (6 bases). Germline V CDR1 and CDR2: MNHEY, SVGAGI. Trimming pared 2 bases from V and 6 bases from J, leaving 11 bases between. The CDR3 runs 14 residues. CDR3 nucleotides: TGTGCCAGCAGTTACGGGCGGGACGGCAATGAGCAGTTCTTC. Amino acids: CASSYGRDGNEQFF.

The rearrangement links TRBV5-4 to TRBJ2-7; 8 bases map to TRBD1. The CDR3 has 14 amino acids. Trimming removed 3 bases from V and 1 base from J; junction bases left unmatched: 3. The germline CDR1 and CDR2 sequences are SGHNT and YYREEE (reference sequence). The CDR3 spells CASSSDRASYEQYF. The DNA of the CDR3 is TGTGCCAGCAGCTCGGACAGGGCATCCTACGAGCAGTACTTC.

This clone was seen only once. The chain is built from TRBV19 and TRBJ2-1; 10 bases fit TRBD2. This CDR3 spans 15 amino acids. Germline CDR1 reads LNHDA; CDR2 reads SQIVND (reference sequence). V lost 5 bases to trimming and J lost 4 bases; unmatched junction nucleotides: 5. The CDR3 here is CASSFLAGDYNEQFF. As DNA, the CDR3 is TGTGCCAGTAGTTTCCTAGCGGGAGATTACAATGAGCAGTTCTTC. The full variable domain, rest sourced from reference TRBV19 and TRBJ2-1, is DGGITQSPKYLFRKEGQNVTLSCEQNLNHDAMYWYRQDPGQGLRLIYYSQIVNDFQKGDIAEGYSVSREKKESFPLTVTSAQKNPTAFYLCASSFLAGDYNEQFFGPGTRLTVL.

The V and J genes are TRBV11-3 and TRBJ2-1; 7 bases match TRBD2. This CDR3 is built from 15 residues. V lost 5 bases to trimming and J lost 8 bases; unmatched junction nucleotides: 12. CDR1 is SGHNT, CDR2 YENEEA, per germline. The CDR3 region is CASSNRGGFRDEQFF. CDR3 coding DNA: TGTGCCAGCAGCAACCGCGGGGGATTTCGCGATGAGCAGTTCTTC.

J is TRBJ1-2 and V is TRBV5-4; TRBD1 matches at 12 bases. The germline CDR1 and CDR2 sequences are SGHNT and YYREEE (reference sequence). The J segment lost 4 bases and the V segment lost 7 bases, leaving 5 bases of the junction unmatched. The CDR3 covers 14 residues. CDR3 DNA: TGTGCCAGCGGGACAGGGGGCCTACTCTATGGCTACACCTTC. This translates into CASGTGGLLYGYTF.

This chain joins TRBV7-9 and TRBJ2-7; D not certain. This CDR3 is 11 amino acids long. Germline V gene data show CDR1 as SEHNR and CDR2 as FQNEAQ (reference sequence). V gave up 5 bases and J gave up 9 bases, with 11 bases separating them. The CDR3 sequence is CASSPGRLQYF. The CDR3, as DNA: TGTGCCAGCAGCCCAGGTCGGTTGCAGTACTTC.

The chain carries TRBV20-1 and TRBJ2-1; D remains ambiguous. This CDR3 is 11 amino acids long. Germline CDR1 DFQATT, CDR2 SNEGSKA (reference sequence). Trimming took 6 bases from V and 4 from J, leaving 7 bases between them. Here the CDR3 reads CSAEEYNEQFF. For the CDR3, the DNA is TGCAGTGCCGAAGAGTACAATGAGCAGTTCTTC.

The CDR3 DNA follows: TGTGCCAGCAAGATGGGGTTCACTGAAGCTTTCTTT. Protein: CASKMGFTEAFF. This chain connects TRBV6-6 to TRBJ1-1; D ambiguous. CDR1 and CDR2 (germline): MNHNY, SVGAGI (reference sequence). V lost 7 bases to trimming and J lost 4 bases, with 10 bases between them. The CDR3 sequence is 12 residues long.

The DNA for the CDR3 is TGTGCCAGCAGCGCCCAGGACCACTACAATGAGCAGTTCTTC. It yields the protein CASSAQDHYNEQFF. The V and J genes are TRBV9 and TRBJ2-1; no reliable D call. CDR3 length: 14 residues. V gave up 3 bases and J gave up 3 bases, with 10 bases separating them. CDR1 and CDR2 from the germline V gene are SGDLS and YYNGEE. Full variable domain (missing parts from reference TRBV9 and TRBJ2-1): DSGVTQTPKHLITATGQRVTLRCSPRSGDLSVYWYQQSLDQGLQFLIQYYNGEERAKGNILERFSAQQFPDLHSELNLSSLELGDSALYFCASSAQDHYNEQFFGPGTRLTVL.

The gene calls are TRBV4-3 and TRBJ2-7; D uncertain. The V end was cut by 0 bases, the J end by 3 bases, with 9 bases between. Germline loops: CDR1 LGHNA, CDR2 YSLEER. The CDR3 spans 14 residues. CDR3: CASSQDGRIYEQYF. The CDR3, as DNA: TGCGCCAGCAGCCAAGATGGAAGGATCTACGAGCAGTACTTC.

The V and J genes are TRBV27 and TRBJ2-7, with TRBD1 matching 8 bases. Trimming cost V 5 bases and J 4 bases; bases outside gene matches: 13. CDR3 length: 16 amino acids. Germline CDR1 reads MNHEY; CDR2 reads SMNVEV (reference sequence). This chain's CDR3 is CASSLPRTGKVYEQYF. DNA for the CDR3: TGTGCCAGCAGTCTCCCGAGGACAGGGAAAGTATACGAGCAGTACTTC.

The genes are TRBV27 and TRBJ2-3; TRBD2 matches 8 bases. Trimming took 4 bases from V and 7 from J; bases not matched to a gene: 10. Germline values: CDR1 MNHEY, CDR2 SMNVEV (reference sequence). The CDR3 has 15 residues. The CDR3 protein is CASSSSGLPGNTQYF. The CDR3 DNA sequence: TGTGCCAGCAGTTCTAGCGGGCTTCCAGGGAATACGCAGTATTTT.